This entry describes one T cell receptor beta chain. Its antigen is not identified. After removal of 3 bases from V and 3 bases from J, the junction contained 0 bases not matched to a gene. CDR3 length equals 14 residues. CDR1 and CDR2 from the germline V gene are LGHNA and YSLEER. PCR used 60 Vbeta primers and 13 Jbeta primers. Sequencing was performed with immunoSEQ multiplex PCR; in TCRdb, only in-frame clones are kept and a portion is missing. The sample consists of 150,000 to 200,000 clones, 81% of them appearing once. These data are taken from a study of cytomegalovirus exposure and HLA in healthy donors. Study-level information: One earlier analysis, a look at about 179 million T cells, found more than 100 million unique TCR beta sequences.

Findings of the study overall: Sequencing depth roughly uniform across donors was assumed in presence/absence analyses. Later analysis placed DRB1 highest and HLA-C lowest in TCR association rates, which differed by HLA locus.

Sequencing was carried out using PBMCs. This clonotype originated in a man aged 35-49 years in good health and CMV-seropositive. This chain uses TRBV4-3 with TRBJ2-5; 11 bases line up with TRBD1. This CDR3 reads CASSQGQGEETQYF. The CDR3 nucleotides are TGCGCCAGCAGCCAGGGACAGGGGGAAGAGACCCAGTACTTC.